One sample yielded the 3 T cell receptor beta chains listed below, sequenced in a study of blood T cell repertoires in COVID-19 (dated by TCRdb to the early 2020s). Library construction relied on the immunoSEQ multiplex PCR assay. The clones in this table, taken by TCRdb from immuneACCESS, are in-frame only. Not every clone is retained; where verified, under half of the shortfall comes from an unresolved V gene, and the cause of the rest is unknown. The sample table contains approximately 250,000 clones; only one count was recorded for 85% to 90% of them. The ten largest clones add up to 4.1% of the sample. Sequencing used PBMCs or T cells enriched from blood (not recorded which). The receptors here all came from a woman in her twenties or thirties with acute COVID-19.

A single count supports this clone. The chain carries TRBV7-2 and TRBJ1-6; D call uncertain. Trimming removed 1 base at V and 8 bases at J, with 12 bases between. The CDR3 sequence is 15 residues long. Germline V lookup: CDR1 SGHTA, CDR2 FQGNSA. The CDR3 nucleotides are TGTGCCAGCAGCTTAGTAGGAGGCGGGGATTCACCCCTCCACTTT. Amino acids: CASSLVGGGDSPLHF.

The V call is TRBV28, the J call TRBJ1-2; 9 bases are a match to TRBD1. From germline, CDR1 is MDHEN and CDR2 SYDVKM. There are 15 residues in the CDR3. Trimming removed 4 bases from V and 6 bases from J; junction bases left unmatched: 9. In DNA, the CDR3 is TGTGCCAGCAGTTCCGGGACAGGGTTTGGTGATGGCTACACCTTC. Protein product: CASSSGTGFGDGYTF.

The rearrangement uses TRBV27 and TRBJ2-7; 7 bases map to TRBD1. The V gene end was trimmed by 4 bases and the J gene end by 0 bases; junction bases not matched to a gene: 15. Germline CDR1 is MNHEY and CDR2 is SMNVEV (reference sequence). The CDR3 spans 18 residues. In DNA form, the CDR3 reads TGTGCCAGCAGTTCCCGAACCGGGACAGCCAAGACCTCCTACGAGCAGTACTTC. Residues: CASSSRTGTAKTSYEQYF.